These T cell receptor beta chains were read from a single sample in a study of blood T cell repertoires in COVID-19. Method: immunoSEQ multiplex PCR; TCRdb's copy keeps in-frame clones and lacks some. This table has about 310,000 clones, around 90% appearing once. The source material was peripheral blood. Receptor source: a woman between 40 and 50 years old with COVID-19, enrolled during active disease. Each CDR3 is given with its conserved first and last residue. The order of the fields is V gene, clone size, J gene, D gene, CDR3 protein, CDR3 DNA. The D gene is left open where the match is weak. Clone size is given for some rows only: seen once, a few or many times, or a class if the clone is expanded.

v_call: TRBV6-6
clone_size: .
j_call: TRBJ1-2
d_call: .
cdr3_aa: CASSSGQGYGGYTF
cdr3_nt: TGTGCCAGCAGTTCTGGGCAGGGCTATGGCGGCTACACCTTC

v_call: TRBV5-4
clone_size: once
j_call: TRBJ1-3
d_call: .
cdr3_aa: CASSLAPGSSGNTIYF
cdr3_nt: TGTGCCAGCAGCTTGGCCCCCGGGAGCTCTGGAAACACCATATATTTT

v_call: TRBV7-2
clone_size: .
j_call: TRBJ2-7
d_call: .
cdr3_aa: CASSPNSYEQYF
cdr3_nt: TGTGCCAGCAGCCCCAACTCCTACGAGCAGTACTTC

v_call: TRBV11-2
clone_size: .
j_call: TRBJ2-7
d_call: .
cdr3_aa: CASSLDRDIEQYF
cdr3_nt: TGTGCCAGCAGCCTCGACCGGGACATCGAGCAGTACTTC

v_call: TRBV28
clone_size: .
j_call: TRBJ1-6
d_call: TRBD1
cdr3_aa: CASSLGQGISPLHF
cdr3_nt: TGTGCCAGCAGTTTGGGACAGGGGATTTCACCCCTCCACTTT

v_call: TRBV7-2
clone_size: .
j_call: TRBJ2-7
d_call: TRBD2
cdr3_aa: CASIIGGSGTSGGYEQYF
cdr3_nt: TGTGCCAGCATAATCGGCGGTTCCGGGACTAGTGGGGGGTACGAGCAGTACTTC

v_call: TRBV19
clone_size: .
j_call: TRBJ1-2
d_call: .
cdr3_aa: CASTIPGLQNYGYTF
cdr3_nt: TGTGCCAGTACGATTCCGGGACTTCAAAACTATGGCTACACCTTC

v_call: TRBV6-5
clone_size: .
j_call: TRBJ1-4
d_call: .
cdr3_aa: CASSYRPGGDNEKLFF
cdr3_nt: TGTGCCAGCAGTTACCGGCCCGGAGGGGATAATGAAAAACTGTTTTTT

v_call: TRBV28
clone_size: .
j_call: TRBJ2-7
d_call: .
cdr3_aa: CASSSGVYPSYEQYF
cdr3_nt: TGTGCCAGCAGCTCAGGGGTCTACCCCTCCTACGAGCAGTACTTC

v_call: TRBV19
clone_size: .
j_call: TRBJ2-3
d_call: TRBD2
cdr3_aa: CASRRRLAKGVDTQYF
cdr3_nt: TGTGCCAGTAGACGTCGACTAGCTAAGGGAGTAGATACGCAGTATTTT

v_call: TRBV30
clone_size: once
j_call: TRBJ2-2
d_call: TRBD1
cdr3_aa: CAWSSGTGGTGELFF
cdr3_nt: TGTGCCTGGAGTTCCGGGACAGGGGGAACCGGGGAGCTGTTTTTT

v_call: TRBV7-9
clone_size: .
j_call: TRBJ2-6
d_call: TRBD1
cdr3_aa: CASSPGTGGFHSGANVLTF
cdr3_nt: TGTGCCAGCAGCCCAGGGACAGGGGGTTTCCACTCTGGGGCCAACGTCCTGACTTTC

v_call: TRBV5-1
clone_size: .
j_call: TRBJ2-3
d_call: .
cdr3_aa: CASSLALRGPGEDTQYF
cdr3_nt: TGCGCCAGCAGCTTGGCCTTGAGGGGGCCGGGGGAAGATACGCAGTATTTT

v_call: TRBV2
clone_size: .
j_call: TRBJ1-4
d_call: TRBD1
cdr3_aa: CASGAQGQFNEKLFF
cdr3_nt: TGTGCCAGCGGGGCTCAGGGACAGTTTAATGAAAAACTGTTTTTT

v_call: TRBV24-1
clone_size: .
j_call: TRBJ2-3
d_call: TRBD2
cdr3_aa: CATSDPGLAGGDTQYF
cdr3_nt: TGTGCCACCAGTGATCCGGGACTAGCGGGGGGCGATACGCAGTATTTT

v_call: TRBV3-1/TRBV3-2
clone_size: .
j_call: TRBJ2-7
d_call: TRBD2
cdr3_aa: CASSQRPGTSGVPHSYEQYF
cdr3_nt: TGTGCCAGCAGCCAGAGACCTGGGACTAGCGGAGTCCCCCACTCCTACGAGCAGTACTTC

v_call: TRBV18
clone_size: .
j_call: TRBJ2-7
d_call: .
cdr3_aa: CASSPEKGIVLYEQYF
cdr3_nt: TGTGCCAGCTCACCAGAAAAGGGGATAGTTTTATACGAGCAGTACTTC

v_call: TRBV11-2
clone_size: .
j_call: TRBJ2-2
d_call: TRBD2
cdr3_aa: CASSPLADPRWELFF
cdr3_nt: TGTGCCAGCAGCCCACTAGCGGACCCTCGTTGGGAGCTGTTTTTT

v_call: TRBV10-3
clone_size: .
j_call: TRBJ2-4
d_call: TRBD1
cdr3_aa: CAISESAGQGGHF
cdr3_nt: TGTGCCATCAGTGAGTCGGCGGGACAGGGGGGGCACTTC

v_call: TRBV28
clone_size: .
j_call: TRBJ1-1
d_call: .
cdr3_aa: CASSPRGGGNTEAFF
cdr3_nt: TGTGCCAGCAGTCCGCGGGGAGGGGGGAACACTGAAGCTTTCTTT

v_call: TRBV5-6
clone_size: few
j_call: TRBJ1-1
d_call: .
cdr3_aa: CASSLELMNTEAFF
cdr3_nt: TGTGCCAGCAGCTTGGAGCTAATGAACACTGAAGCTTTCTTT

v_call: TRBV24-1
clone_size: .
j_call: TRBJ1-4
d_call: .
cdr3_aa: CASQGNEKLFF
cdr3_nt: TGTGCCAGCCAGGGTAATGAAAAACTGTTTTTT

v_call: TRBV28
clone_size: .
j_call: TRBJ1-5
d_call: TRBD1
cdr3_aa: CASSSHRGDQPQHF
cdr3_nt: TGTGCCAGCAGTTCTCACAGGGGGGATCAGCCCCAGCATTTT

v_call: TRBV27
clone_size: few
j_call: TRBJ2-2
d_call: .
cdr3_aa: CASSSRHTGELFF
cdr3_nt: TGTGCCAGCAGTTCCAGGCACACCGGGGAGCTGTTTTTT

v_call: TRBV20-1
clone_size: .
j_call: TRBJ1-1
d_call: .
cdr3_aa: CSASMPGWNTEAFF
cdr3_nt: TGCAGTGCTAGTATGCCAGGCTGGAACACTGAAGCTTTCTTT

v_call: TRBV3-1/TRBV3-2
clone_size: .
j_call: TRBJ2-7
d_call: TRBD1
cdr3_aa: CASSPDRLPYEQYF
cdr3_nt: TGTGCCAGCAGCCCGGACAGGTTACCCTACGAGCAGTACTTC

v_call: TRBV7-2
clone_size: .
j_call: TRBJ2-2
d_call: TRBD1
cdr3_aa: CASSSNSGTGYLGELFF
cdr3_nt: TGTGCCAGCAGCTCGAATTCCGGGACAGGCTATCTCGGGGAGCTGTTTTTT

v_call: TRBV4-2
clone_size: .
j_call: TRBJ2-1
d_call: .
cdr3_aa: CASSTTVGEQFF
cdr3_nt: TGTGCCAGCAGCACCACGGTCGGTGAGCAGTTCTTC

v_call: TRBV5-6
clone_size: .
j_call: TRBJ2-2
d_call: .
cdr3_aa: CASSPFSAGELFF
cdr3_nt: TGTGCCAGCAGCCCCTTCAGTGCCGGGGAGCTGTTTTTT

v_call: TRBV28
clone_size: once
j_call: TRBJ1-3
d_call: .
cdr3_aa: CASSLLGAGSSGNTIYF
cdr3_nt: TGTGCCAGCAGTTTATTAGGGGCCGGCAGCTCTGGAAACACCATATATTTT

v_call: TRBV5-1
clone_size: once
j_call: TRBJ2-7
d_call: .
cdr3_aa: CASSLAQSHEQYF
cdr3_nt: TGCGCCAGCAGCTTGGCCCAAAGCCACGAGCAGTACTTC

v_call: TRBV5-1
clone_size: .
j_call: TRBJ2-5
d_call: TRBD2
cdr3_aa: CASSPTSVQETQYF
cdr3_nt: TGCGCCAGCAGCCCTACTAGCGTTCAAGAGACCCAGTACTTC

v_call: TRBV5-6
clone_size: .
j_call: TRBJ1-1
d_call: .
cdr3_aa: CASSLVGGMNTEAFF
cdr3_nt: TGTGCCAGCAGCTTGGTTGGAGGCATGAACACTGAAGCTTTCTTT

v_call: TRBV27
clone_size: .
j_call: TRBJ1-1
d_call: .
cdr3_aa: CASSSFDRPEAFF
cdr3_nt: TGTGCCAGCAGTTCGTTCGACAGGCCTGAAGCTTTCTTT

v_call: TRBV15
clone_size: .
j_call: TRBJ2-2
d_call: .
cdr3_aa: CATSREPDTNTGELFF
cdr3_nt: TGTGCCACCAGCAGAGAGCCGGACACGAACACCGGGGAGCTGTTTTTT

v_call: TRBV19
clone_size: .
j_call: TRBJ1-4
d_call: TRBD1
cdr3_aa: CASSMPTGGFEKLFF
cdr3_nt: TGTGCCAGTAGTATGCCGACAGGGGGCTTTGAAAAACTGTTTTTT

v_call: TRBV5-1
clone_size: .
j_call: TRBJ1-5
d_call: TRBD1
cdr3_aa: CASDPNKGAPSPGQPQHF
cdr3_nt: TGCGCCAGCGACCCAAATAAGGGGGCCCCCAGCCCAGGCCAGCCCCAGCATTTT

v_call: TRBV6-5
clone_size: .
j_call: TRBJ1-1
d_call: TRBD1
cdr3_aa: CASSPGTGDAEAFF
cdr3_nt: TGTGCCAGCAGTCCCGGGACAGGGGATGCTGAAGCTTTCTTT

v_call: TRBV6-5
clone_size: .
j_call: TRBJ1-3
d_call: .
cdr3_aa: CASGRQASGNTIYF
cdr3_nt: TGTGCCAGCGGCAGACAGGCCTCTGGAAACACCATATATTTT

v_call: TRBV5-6
clone_size: .
j_call: TRBJ2-3
d_call: TRBD2
cdr3_aa: CASSPLPGLAPDTQYF
cdr3_nt: TGTGCCAGCAGCCCCCTCCCGGGACTAGCGCCAGATACGCAGTATTTT

v_call: TRBV7-8
clone_size: .
j_call: TRBJ1-5
d_call: .
cdr3_aa: CASSPTRGNQPQHF
cdr3_nt: TGTGCCAGCAGCCCAACGAGGGGCAATCAGCCCCAGCATTTT

v_call: TRBV9
clone_size: .
j_call: TRBJ2-1
d_call: .
cdr3_aa: CASSRSSGDSYNEQFF
cdr3_nt: TGTGCCAGCAGCCGCTCTTCCGGGGATTCCTACAATGAGCAGTTCTTC

v_call: TRBV10-3
clone_size: .
j_call: TRBJ2-4
d_call: TRBD1
cdr3_aa: CAISDGQGTTKNIQYF
cdr3_nt: TGTGCCATCAGTGATGGACAGGGCACGACCAAAAACATTCAGTACTTC

v_call: TRBV6-5
clone_size: .
j_call: TRBJ1-6
d_call: .
cdr3_aa: CASSPDSYSPLHF
cdr3_nt: TGTGCCAGCAGTCCGGACTCTTATTCACCCCTCCACTTT

v_call: TRBV6-5
clone_size: .
j_call: TRBJ1-1
d_call: TRBD1
cdr3_aa: CASNLDRANTEAFF
cdr3_nt: TGTGCCAGCAACCTGGACAGGGCGAACACTGAAGCTTTCTTT

v_call: TRBV7-3
clone_size: .
j_call: TRBJ1-1
d_call: .
cdr3_aa: CASSSTHVGSTEAFF
cdr3_nt: TGTGCCAGCAGCTCCACCCATGTTGGGAGCACTGAAGCTTTCTTT

v_call: TRBV6-4
clone_size: .
j_call: TRBJ1-1
d_call: .
cdr3_aa: CASSTTGTTEAFF
cdr3_nt: TGTGCCAGCAGCACTACAGGGACCACTGAAGCTTTCTTT

v_call: TRBV7-6
clone_size: .
j_call: TRBJ2-3
d_call: .
cdr3_aa: CASSSQQGTTDTQYF
cdr3_nt: TGTGCCAGCAGCTCCCAACAGGGAACCACAGATACGCAGTATTTT

v_call: TRBV6-2/TRBV6-3
clone_size: once
j_call: TRBJ2-7
d_call: .
cdr3_aa: CASSRTPGGYEQYF
cdr3_nt: TGTGCCAGCAGTCGCACCCCCGGGGGCTACGAGCAGTACTTC

v_call: TRBV18
clone_size: once
j_call: TRBJ1-5
d_call: TRBD1
cdr3_aa: CASSPGQGSNQPQHF
cdr3_nt: TGTGCCAGCTCACCGGGACAGGGAAGCAATCAGCCCCAGCATTTT

v_call: TRBV6-6
clone_size: once
j_call: TRBJ1-1
d_call: TRBD1
cdr3_aa: CASGGTGTNTEAFF
cdr3_nt: TGTGCCAGCGGAGGGACAGGGACGAACACTGAAGCTTTCTTT

v_call: TRBV28
clone_size: .
j_call: TRBJ1-3
d_call: .
cdr3_aa: CASISGRGPSGNTIYF
cdr3_nt: TGTGCCAGCATATCCGGGAGGGGCCCCTCTGGAAACACCATATATTTT

v_call: TRBV19
clone_size: .
j_call: TRBJ1-4
d_call: .
cdr3_aa: CASSESLDRTINEKLFF
cdr3_nt: TGTGCCAGTAGTGAAAGCTTGGACAGAACCATTAATGAAAAACTGTTTTTT

v_call: TRBV6-5
clone_size: .
j_call: TRBJ1-5
d_call: TRBD1
cdr3_aa: CASRGTGGSNQPQHF
cdr3_nt: TGTGCCAGCAGGGGGACAGGGGGCTCCAATCAGCCCCAGCATTTT

v_call: TRBV6-6
clone_size: .
j_call: TRBJ1-1
d_call: TRBD1
cdr3_aa: CASSYSRDRVIRAFF
cdr3_nt: TGTGCCAGCAGTTACTCCCGGGACAGGGTGATTCGGGCTTTCTTT

v_call: TRBV19
clone_size: .
j_call: TRBJ2-7
d_call: .
cdr3_aa: CASSRTGVYEQYF
cdr3_nt: TGTGCCAGTAGCCGAACCGGGGTCTACGAGCAGTACTTC

v_call: TRBV19
clone_size: .
j_call: TRBJ2-3
d_call: TRBD1
cdr3_aa: CASSTQGTGADTQYF
cdr3_nt: TGTGCCAGTAGTACCCAGGGGACAGGGGCAGATACGCAGTATTTT

v_call: TRBV5-1
clone_size: once
j_call: TRBJ1-4
d_call: TRBD1
cdr3_aa: CASSLGDSSLAEKLFF
cdr3_nt: TGCGCCAGCAGCTTGGGGGACAGTTCCTTGGCTGAAAAACTGTTTTTT

v_call: TRBV19
clone_size: .
j_call: TRBJ1-3
d_call: TRBD1
cdr3_aa: CASSRDRGPGNTIYF
cdr3_nt: TGTGCCAGTAGTAGGGACAGGGGACCTGGAAACACCATATATTTT